This T cell receptor (beta chain) was recovered during a study of identifying expanded T cells in peripheral blood. Regarding the study as a whole: Approximately two-week clone count variance significantly increased as total template count grew. Differentially abundant clones: about 1.2 between replicates, about 17 at around 14 days, less than 20 at four.

Germline assignment: CDR1 SNHLY and CDR2 FYNNEI. The length of the CDR3 is 12 residues. The V end lost 6 bases, the J end lost 2 bases, and 5 bases lay between the germline ends. A word on this clone: The antigen remains undetermined.

Collection occurred without any documented infections or immune events in donors. Clones were read by immunoSEQ multiplex PCR, and TCRdb kept only the in-frame ones, dropping some. This table has approximately 140,000 clones, 86% appearing once. The sequenced sample was blood. The source is a person aged 18 to 75 in good health. The chain recombines TRBV2 with TRBJ1-5; no clear D gene. CDR3: CASRDGNQPQHF. The CDR3 DNA reads TGTGCCAGCAGGGACGGCAATCAGCCCCAGCATTTT. Full variable domain (missing parts from reference TRBV2 and TRBJ1-5): EPEVTQTPSHQVTQMGQEVILRCVPISNHLYFYWYRQILGQKVEFLVSFYNNEISEKSEIFDDQFSVERPDGSNFTLKIRSTKLEDSAMYFCASRDGNQPQHFGDGTRLSIL.